Listed here are 12 T cell receptor beta chains from one sample, sequenced in a study of T cell responses to AZD1222 COVID-19 vaccine. Repertoires were generated with immunoSEQ multiplex PCR, while TCRdb's copy carries only in-frame clones and drops some. The sample lists roughly 110,000 clones; roughly 87% were seen once. The sample consisted of peripheral blood, taken 28 days after the second AZD1222 dose. These receptor sequences come from an adult who received the AZD1222 COVID-19 vaccine.

CDR3 sequence: CARENRVLNYGYTF. In DNA form, the CDR3 reads TGTGCCAGGGAAAACAGGGTTTTAAACTATGGCTACACCTTC. V is TRBV6-4 and J is TRBJ1-2, with D possibly being TRBD1 (6 bases). The CDR3 sequence is 14 residues long. Germline V CDR1 and CDR2: MRHNA, SNTAGT. V lost 9 bases and J 2 bases, leaving 16 bases between the germline ends.

The chain combines TRBV7-8 with TRBJ2-2; TRBD1 might be the D (6 bases). This CDR3 contains 16 residues. Germline values: CDR1 SGHVS, CDR2 FQNEAQ. V gave up 4 bases and J gave up 2 bases, with 14 bases separating them. The CDR3 sequence: CASSSQTGLNTGELFF. The DNA for the CDR3 is TGTGCCAGCAGCTCCCAAACAGGGCTAAACACCGGGGAGCTGTTTTTT. The variable domain in full, completed from reference TRBV7-8 and TRBJ2-2, reads GAGVSQSPRYKVAKRGQDVALRCDPISGHVSLFWYQQALGQGPEFLTYFQNEAQLDKSGLPSDRFFAERPEGSVSTLKIQRTQQEDSAVYLCASSSQTGLNTGELFFGEGSRLTVL.

CDR3 nucleotides: TGTGCCAGCAACTCGCAGACTATCGGACTGAATGAGCAGTTCTTC. Translated: CASNSQTIGLNEQFF. The V gene is TRBV2, the J gene TRBJ2-1; a weak D match, TRBD2 (5 bases). V lost 7 bases, J lost 7 bases, and 20 bases lay in between. The CDR3 covers 15 residues. Germline CDR1 and CDR2: SNHLY and FYNNEI.

This sequence joins TRBV10-1 and TRBJ2-2; D is ambiguous. Germline V CDR1 and CDR2: WNHNN, SYGVQD (reference sequence). The CDR3 spans 14 residues. Deletions cut 5 bases from V and 2 bases from J, with 9 bases between. The CDR3 bases are TGCGCCAGCAGTCAACAGCCTAACACCGGGGAGCTGTTTTTT. This encodes CASSQQPNTGELFF.

Comments on this clone: Distinct nucleotide sequences in the sample also encode this CDR3. V is TRBV18 and J is TRBJ2-5; D not resolved. Germline-derived CDR1 and CDR2 are KGHSH and LQKENI. CDR3 length equals 11 residues. V lost 1 base, J lost 3 bases, and 0 bases lay in between. Here the CDR3 reads CASSPQETQYF. The CDR3 bases are TGTGCCAGCTCACCACAAGAGACCCAGTACTTC.

The chain joins TRBV19 to TRBJ1-4; D might be TRBD1 (5 bases). From germline, CDR1 is LNHDA and CDR2 SQIVND (reference sequence). Trimming stripped 0 bases from V and 8 bases from J, with 19 bases between. The CDR3 extends over 17 amino acids. The CDR3: CASSIDRTQGREEKLFF. The CDR3 DNA is TGTGCCAGTAGTATAGATCGGACACAAGGCCGAGAAGAAAAACTGTTTTTT.

The V call is TRBV12-3 or TRBV12-4, the J call TRBJ1-2, with a tentative D call TRBD1 (5 bases). Deletions cut 5 bases from V and 4 bases from J, with 11 bases between. This CDR3 has 13 amino acids. The CDR3 nucleotides read TGTGCCAGCAGTGAAACAGGTTTCTATGGCTACACCTTC. The encoded protein is CASSETGFYGYTF.

This chain uses TRBV28 with TRBJ2-1, with a weak D call TRBD2 (5 bases). Germline loops: CDR1 MDHEN, CDR2 SYDVKM. The CDR3 covers 14 residues. Trimming stripped 7 bases from V and 0 bases from J, with 10 bases between. For the CDR3, the DNA is TGTGCCAGCATCTTGAGCGGCTCCTACAATGAGCAGTTCTTC. Translating gives CASILSGSYNEQFF.

The gene calls are TRBV4-1 and TRBJ1-5, with D possibly TRBD1 on 5 matching bases. The germline V and J ends were trimmed by 1 base and 7 bases, with 20 bases remaining between them. Germline CDR1 reads MGHRA; CDR2 reads YSYEKL. This CDR3 is 17 amino acids long. CDR3 nucleotides: TGCGCCAGCAGCCAAGTCCCGGGGCGCAAAAGCGAACAGCCCCAGCATTTT. Residues: CASSQVPGRKSEQPQHF.

The chain combines TRBV19 with TRBJ1-2; D remains unclear. The CDR3 has 13 amino acids. Trimming took off 6 bases at V and 8 bases at J, with 16 bases between the two ends. Looked up from germline, CDR1 is LNHDA and CDR2 is SQIVND (reference sequence). The CDR3 here is CASRNPGFSGYTF. In DNA form, the CDR3 reads TGTGCCAGTAGAAATCCGGGATTTAGCGGCTACACCTTC.

This chain links TRBV5-6 with TRBJ2-5, with TRBD1 matching 9 bases. The J segment lost 2 bases and the V segment lost 3 bases, leaving 5 bases of the junction unmatched. This CDR3 comprises 15 residues. The V gene's germline CDR1 is SGHDT and CDR2 YYEEEE. Here the CDR3 reads CASSSRDRVQETQYF. For the CDR3, the DNA is TGTGCCAGCAGCTCCCGGGACAGGGTTCAAGAGACCCAGTACTTC.

The CDR3 loop reads CASSFGTPTYEQYF. DNA of the CDR3: TGTGCCAGCAGCTTCGGGACGCCAACCTACGAGCAGTACTTC. The V gene is TRBV7-9, the J gene TRBJ2-7, with D tentatively TRBD1 or TRBD2 (5 bases each). V was pared by 3 bases and J by 2 bases, with 11 bases between. Germline-derived CDR1 and CDR2 are SEHNR and FQNEAQ (reference sequence). The CDR3 is made up of 14 amino acids.